This passage covers 30 T cell receptor beta chains from one sample sequenced in a study of cytomegalovirus exposure and HLA in healthy donors (dated by TCRdb to between 2016 and 2019). Receptor amplification or capture employed the immunoSEQ multiplex PCR assay. TCRdb provides this immuneACCESS table in a form limited to in-frame rearrangements. Some clones are lacking; in checked studies, under half of them reflect an unresolved V gene, and why the rest are absent is not known. For this sample there are 150,000 to 200,000 clones; 85% appear just once. Roughly 15% of the sample belongs to the ten largest clones. Material for sequencing was PBMCs. Source of these receptors: a man aged 18 to 29 in good health and CMV-seropositive.

This clone occurred once. The rearrangement joins TRBV30 to TRBJ2-2; no clear D gene. The CDR3 has 14 amino acids. In germline, CDR1 is GTSNPN, CDR2 SVGIG (reference sequence). V lost 6 bases and J lost 0, with 11 bases in between. The CDR3 region is CACPSVANTGELFF. In DNA form, the CDR3 reads TGTGCCTGTCCTTCGGTAGCGAACACCGGGGAGCTGTTTTTT.

This chain links TRBV30 with TRBJ1-5; no reliable D call. Per the germline V gene, CDR1 is GTSNPN and CDR2 is SVGIG (reference sequence). Trimming removed 1 base from V and 4 bases from J, with 8 bases in between. CDR3 size: 13 residues. The CDR3 spells CAWSERANQPQHF. In DNA form, the CDR3 reads TGTGCCTGGAGTGAGAGGGCGAATCAGCCCCAGCATTTT.

In its sample, this clone was seen many times. The chain uses TRBV7-3 and TRBJ1-6; possible D gene TRBD1, 6 bases. This CDR3 region has 15 residues. Germline V gene data show CDR1 as SGHTA and CDR2 as FQGTGA. Trimming stripped 1 base from V and 7 bases from J, with 11 bases between. The CDR3 coding sequence is TGTGCCAGCAGCTTAAATTCGGGGGGCAATTCACCCCTCCACTTT. It is translated as CASSLNSGGNSPLHF.

V usage is TRBV9 and J usage is TRBJ1-1, with D tentatively TRBD1 (5 bases). Germline assignment: CDR1 SGDLS and CDR2 YYNGEE. Trimming left V 0 bases short and J 3 bases short, with 9 bases between. This CDR3 spans 14 amino acids. The CDR3 sequence is CASSVGQLDTEAFF. CDR3 DNA sequence: TGTGCCAGCAGCGTAGGACAGCTAGACACTGAAGCTTTCTTT.

Written as DNA, the CDR3 is TGCGCCAGCAGCTTAGGGCGGGGGGAAAATGAGCAGTTCTTC. Translation: CASSLGRGENEQFF. The chain is built from TRBV5-1 and TRBJ2-1, with TRBD2 matching over 8 bases. Germline CDR1 and CDR2: SGHRS and YFSETQ. This CDR3 comprises 14 residues. Trimming removed 2 bases from V and 7 bases from J; junction bases left unmatched: 5.

This clone has just one count. The V call is TRBV7-3, the J call TRBJ2-4, with D possibly matching TRBD1 (6 bases). Trimming left V 2 bases short and J 0 bases short, with 8 bases between. This CDR3 has 15 residues. CDR1 SGHTA and CDR2 FQGTGA come from the germline V gene. CDR3 amino acids: CASSLGGRAKNIQYF. The CDR3 nucleotides read TGTGCCAGCAGCTTAGGGGGCAGAGCCAAAAACATTCAGTACTTC.

A single count supports this clone. The chain uses TRBV4-2 and TRBJ2-1, with 7 nucleotides matching TRBD2. The trim removed 0 bases at V and 9 bases at J, leaving 17 bases unmatched. From germline, CDR1 is LGHNA and CDR2 YNFKEQ. The CDR3 spans 18 residues. CDR3 in amino acids: CASSQERLSGVGVGEQFF. The CDR3, as DNA: TGTGCCAGCAGCCAAGAGCGGTTGAGCGGGGTTGGTGTGGGTGAGCAGTTCTTC.

This chain uses TRBV5-1 with TRBJ2-5; TRBD1 matches at 9 bases. Trimming took 4 bases from V and 5 from J; bases not matched to a gene: 3. Germline values: CDR1 SGHRS, CDR2 YFSETQ. The CDR3 is made up of 13 amino acids. CDR3 DNA sequence: TGCGCCAGCAGCACAGGGGGCTCCGAGACCCAGTACTTC. This codes for CASSTGGSETQYF.

V and J are TRBV5-1 and TRBJ1-4; 8 nucleotides match TRBD1. CDR1 is SGHRS and CDR2 is YFSETQ in the germline V gene. V was pared by 3 bases and J by 2 bases, with 3 bases of the junction left unmatched. The CDR3 sequence is 15 residues long. Here the CDR3 reads CASSSTGVTNEKLFF. The CDR3 region has the DNA TGCGCCAGCAGCTCGACAGGGGTTACTAATGAAAAACTGTTTTTT.

This clone was counted only a few times. The chain carries TRBV19 and TRBJ2-7; TRBD2 might be the D (6 bases). This CDR3 contains 13 residues. V was cut by 7 bases and J by 0 bases, with 10 bases left in between. Germline values: CDR1 LNHDA, CDR2 SQIVND (reference sequence). CDR3 nucleotide sequence: TGTGCCAGTAATTCCGGGAGCTCCTACGAGCAGTACTTC. Its protein product is CASNSGSSYEQYF.

This clone was counted once. V usage is TRBV19 and J usage is TRBJ2-7, with D maybe TRBD1 (6 bases). Germline assignment: CDR1 LNHDA and CDR2 SQIVND (reference sequence). Trimming shortened V by 5 bases and J by 7 bases, and 18 bases separated the two germline ends. The CDR3 consists of 14 residues. CDR3 sequence: CASSRRRGSEEQYF. CDR3 bases: TGTGCCAGTAGTCGCCGCAGGGGATCGGAAGAGCAGTACTTC. The variable domain in full, completed from reference TRBV19 and TRBJ2-7, reads DGGITQSPKYLFRKEGQNVTLSCEQNLNHDAMYWYRQDPGQGLRLIYYSQIVNDFQKGDIAEGYSVSREKKESFPLTVTSAQKNPTAFYLCASSRRRGSEEQYFGPGTRLTVT.

On this clone: One end of the junction does not line up with germline, which may come from a read error. The chain combines TRBV7-3 with TRBJ1-1; 7 nucleotides line up with TRBD1. The CDR3 runs 13 residues. The germline V gene encodes CDR1 SGHTA and CDR2 FQGTGA. The CDR3 sequence is CASSITGETEAFF. The DNA of the CDR3 is TGTGCCAGCAGCATAACAGGGGAAACTGAAGCTTTCTTT.

The table lists this clone with a count of one. The same CDR3 can be traced to other DNA sequences in this sample. The chain joins TRBV28 to TRBJ2-7, with no clear D. Germline assignment: CDR1 MDHEN and CDR2 SYDVKM. The CDR3 is 12 residues long. The V gene lost 5 bases and the J gene lost 0 bases, with 5 bases spanning the gap. The CDR3 coding sequence is TGTGCCAGCAGTCTTAACTCCTACGAGCAGTACTTC. This encodes CASSLNSYEQYF.

V gene TRBV6-5 combines with J gene TRBJ1-2; D is uncertain. The CDR3 sequence is 14 residues long. Germline CDR1 and CDR2: MNHEY and SVGAGI. The V gene lost 6 bases and the J gene lost 5 bases, with 16 bases spanning the gap. In DNA, the CDR3 is TGTGCCAGCAGGCGGGCCTCCCCGGAGTATGGCTACACCTTC. This translates into CASRRASPEYGYTF.

On this clone: One end of the junction varies from germline; a read error may be responsible. This chain uses TRBV10-1 with TRBJ2-2, with TRBD2 matching 13 bases. The CDR3 runs to 20 residues. Germline CDR1 is WNHNN and CDR2 is SYGVQD (reference sequence). The CDR3 DNA sequence: TGCGCCAGCAGTGAGCGCAGAGGGACTAGCGGGGCCATCCACACCGGAGAGCTGTTTTTT. The encoded protein is CASSERRGTSGAIHTGELFF.

This clone was counted once. The chain carries TRBV28 and TRBJ1-2; D gene unclear. The CDR3 covers 14 residues. Trimming left V 4 bases short and J 4 bases short, with 13 bases between. CDR1 is MDHEN and CDR2 is SYDVKM in the germline V gene. In nucleotides, the CDR3 is TGTGCCAGCAGTTCCCCGACCGGGAGCTATGGCTACACCTTC. This translates into CASSSPTGSYGYTF.

The table lists this clone with a few counts. J is TRBJ2-7 and V is TRBV11-2; 7 nucleotides line up with TRBD2. CDR3 size: 16 residues. Germline V CDR1 and CDR2: SGHAT, FQNNGV. V lost 1 base, J lost 2 bases, and 8 bases stayed unmatched. In DNA form, the CDR3 reads TGTGCCAGCAGCTTAGGGGCGGGAGTCATCCCCTACGAGCAGTACTTC. It translates to CASSLGAGVIPYEQYF.

The J gene is TRBJ2-6, the V gene TRBV2; possible D gene TRBD2, 5 bases. Trimming cost V 5 bases and J 1 base, with 6 bases left between them. There are 14 residues in the CDR3. The germline V gene has CDR1 SNHLY and CDR2 FYNNEI. This CDR3 reads CASSRDSGANVLTF. Written as DNA, the CDR3 is TGTGCCAGCAGTCGGGATTCTGGGGCCAACGTCCTGACTTTC.

The chain recombines TRBV6-5 with TRBJ2-1; tentative D call: TRBD1 (5 bases). In germline, CDR1 is MNHEY, CDR2 SVGAGI. CDR3 length: 15 amino acids. V lost 2 bases and J 1 base, leaving 9 bases between the germline ends. In DNA form, the CDR3 reads TGTGCCAGCAGTTACGATCAGGGATCCTACAATGAGCAGTTCTTC. Its translation: CASSYDQGSYNEQFF.

The chain employs TRBV2 and TRBJ2-1; 10 nucleotides align to TRBD2. V lost 2 bases and J lost 9; bases outside the gene matches: 4. The CDR3 runs to 14 residues. Germline V gives CDR1 SNHLY, CDR2 FYNNEI. Written as DNA, the CDR3 is TGTGCCAGCAGTGAAAGCGGGGGGGCTGTTGAGCAGTTCTTC. Translated: CASSESGGAVEQFF. The full variable domain, its missing parts supplied by reference TRBV2 and TRBJ2-1, is EPEVTQTPSHQVTQMGQEVILRCVPISNHLYFYWYRQILGQKVEFLVSFYNNEISEKSEIFDDQFSVERPDGSNFTLKIRSTKLEDSAMYFCASSESGGAVEQFFGPGTRLTVL.

V usage is TRBV28 and J usage is TRBJ2-7; 10 nucleotides agree with TRBD1. V dropped 7 bases and J dropped 2; count of bases not matched to a gene: 8. The CDR3 consists of 15 residues. CDR1 is MDHEN and CDR2 is SYDVKM in the germline V gene. The CDR3 here is CASTAFGTGAYEQYF. In nucleotides, the CDR3 is TGTGCCAGCACCGCCTTTGGGACAGGGGCCTACGAGCAGTACTTC.

J is TRBJ2-2 and V is TRBV5-1, with TRBD2 matching 7 bases. Losses at the gene ends were 4 bases for V and 1 base for J; bases not matched to a gene: 4. This CDR3 contains 15 residues. The germline CDR1 and CDR2 sequences are SGHRS and YFSETQ. DNA of the CDR3: TGCGCCAGCAGCCCCCAGCGGGGGAACACCGGGGAGCTGTTTTTT. Translation gives CASSPQRGNTGELFF. The variable domain in full, with the rest retrieved from reference TRBV5-1 and TRBJ2-2, is KAGVTQTPRYLIKTRGQQVTLSCSPISGHRSVSWYQQTPGQGLQFLFEYFSETQRNKGNFPGRFSGRQFSNSRSEMNVSTLELGDSALYLCASSPQRGNTGELFFGEGSRLTVL.

This clone was counted a single time. The V and J genes are TRBV28 and TRBJ1-2; the D is unclear. V was clipped by 3 bases and J by 0 bases, with 8 bases between them. The CDR3 extends over 14 amino acids. CDR1 and CDR2 from the germline V gene are MDHEN and SYDVKM. CDR3 in DNA: TGTGCCAGCAGTTTGTCAGATCCTAACTATGGCTACACCTTC. Protein: CASSLSDPNYGYTF.

The chain has TRBV19 and TRBJ2-2; the match to TRBD2 covers 8 bases. The germline gives CDR1 LNHDA, CDR2 SQIVND (reference sequence). V trimming: 9 bases; J trimming: 9 bases; junction bases outside the gene matches: 24. The CDR3 is 18 residues long. The CDR3 DNA sequence: TGTGCCAGCCGGCGTAGCGGGACCCCGCAACCCCATTCCCGGGAGCTGTTTTTT. Protein: CASRRSGTPQPHSRELFF.

This chain joins TRBV6-5 and TRBJ2-5; possible D gene TRBD1, 5 bases. V was cut by 2 bases and J by 2 bases, with 6 bases left in between. CDR3 length equals 13 residues. Germline V gene lookup returns CDR1 MNHEY and CDR2 SVGAGI. CDR3 DNA sequence: TGTGCCAGCAGTTACCAGGGACAAGAGACCCAGTACTTC. It codes for CASSYQGQETQYF.

This clone has just a few counts. The chain links TRBV2 to TRBJ1-4; TRBD1 matches 7 bases. The CDR3 consists of 14 residues. V lost 5 bases and J lost 10; bases outside the gene matches: 10. Germline CDR1 is SNHLY and CDR2 is FYNNEI. This CDR3 is CASSLTGARGKLFF. CDR3 nucleotide sequence: TGTGCCAGCAGTCTCACAGGGGCCCGGGGAAAACTGTTTTTT. Drawing the rest from reference TRBV2 and TRBJ1-4, the complete variable domain is EPEVTQTPSHQVTQMGQEVILRCVPISNHLYFYWYRQILGQKVEFLVSFYNNEISEKSEIFDDQFSVERPDGSNFTLKIRSTKLEDSAMYFCASSLTGARGKLFFGSGTQLSVL.

The V call is TRBV7-8, the J call TRBJ2-1; 10 positions match TRBD1. There are 16 residues in the CDR3. V lost 5 bases and J lost 4; bases outside the gene matches: 8. The germline V gene has CDR1 SGHVS and CDR2 FQNEAQ. The DNA for the CDR3 is TGTGCCAGCAGCCGTATAGGGACAGGGGAGTACAATGAGCAGTTCTTC. Amino acid sequence: CASSRIGTGEYNEQFF. The full variable domain, its missing parts supplied by reference TRBV7-8 and TRBJ2-1, is GAGVSQSPRYKVAKRGQDVALRCDPISGHVSLFWYQQALGQGPEFLTYFQNEAQLDKSGLPSDRFFAERPEGSVSTLKIQRTQQEDSAVYLCASSRIGTGEYNEQFFGPGTRLTVL.

The gene calls are TRBV7-9 and TRBJ1-4; a possible D gene is TRBD1 (5 bases). The CDR3 length is 12 residues. CDR1 is SEHNR, CDR2 FQNEAQ, per germline (reference sequence). Deletions cut 3 bases from V and 8 bases from J, with 7 bases between. The CDR3 DNA sequence: TGTGCCAGCAGCTTCGGGGGGGAAAAACTGTTTTTT. Its protein product is CASSFGGEKLFF.

This chain uses TRBV6-6 with TRBJ2-5, with a weak D call TRBD2 (6 bases). V was cut by 4 bases and J by 2 bases, with 17 bases left in between. Germline V gene lookup returns CDR1 MNHNY and CDR2 SVGAGI (reference sequence). The CDR3 extends over 16 amino acids. The CDR3 reads CASSFGLGRNQETQYF. In DNA, the CDR3 is TGTGCCAGCAGTTTCGGACTGGGGAGGAATCAAGAGACCCAGTACTTC.

The chain joins TRBV5-4 to TRBJ1-1; D is possibly TRBD1 (5 bases). Germline loops: CDR1 SGHNT, CDR2 YYREEE (reference sequence). This CDR3 has 13 residues. Trimming removed 3 bases at V and 5 bases at J, with 11 bases between. The CDR3, as DNA: TGTGCCAGCAGCTCGACACAGGTAACTGAAGCTTTCTTT. Translated: CASSSTQVTEAFF.